This T cell receptor beta chain was captured by sequencing in a study of naive and memory T cell subsets. Study findings and constraints: Possibly reflecting memory cells re-expressing CD45RA, a few larger clonotypes occurred in naive repertoires, especially CD8.

This CDR3 contains 15 residues. Germline V CDR1 and CDR2: LGHNT, FRNRAP. The junction had 8 bases not matched to a gene; V was cut back by 5 bases and J by 7 bases. For this clonotype: Antigen: not known.

An equimolar mix of two oligonucleotides served as the beta constant-region primer for TRBC1 and TRBC2. Ligated cDNA was amplified by four rounds of PCR with nested alpha and beta constant-region primers and SP2. TCRdb reanalysed the UMI-ligation and nested PCR reads using MiXCR and keeps one entry per CDR3 protein. The sample carries about 150,000 distinct CDR3 sequences, approximately 22% recorded once. This receptor was obtained from a human donor in good health. The chain recombines TRBV12-5 with TRBJ2-1; 10 bases are shared with TRBD2. Sequenced: naive CD4+ T cells from blood. CDR3 residues: CASGLRLAGVNEQFF. The DNA for the CDR3 is TGTGCTAGTGGTCTACGTCTAGCGGGAGTTAATGAGCAGTTCTTC.